This T cell receptor beta chain was found in a study of identifying expanded T cells in peripheral blood. The V gene end was trimmed by 1 base and the J gene end by 7 bases; junction bases not matched to a gene: 9. Germline V gene lookup returns CDR1 SGHRS and CDR2 YFSETQ. This CDR3 comprises 15 residues. Points from the study as a whole: Over around two and four weeks, about 15 and 19 clones changed, versus around 1.3 between replicates.

Sequencing was performed with immunoSEQ multiplex PCR; in TCRdb, only in-frame clones are kept and a portion is missing. Among approximately 94,000 clones, 80% to 90% were seen once, and the ten largest hold roughly 6%. Worth noting for this clone: Its matching antigen is unknown.

Sequenced material: blood. This chain connects TRBV5-1 to TRBJ2-5; 8 nucleotides agree with TRBD2. This receptor was taken from a person aged 18-70 years in good health. DNA of the CDR3: TGCGCCAGCAGCTTGACAGCGGACCGGGGGGGGACCCAGTACTTC. Translation gives CASSLTADRGGTQYF.